The table lists the clone carrying this TCR beta chain with a few counts. Its antigen is not known. This sample is part of a study of shared clonotypes between healthy human individuals. General study results and limits: Shared across several donors were around 4.7% of the naive CD4 clonotypes. Some clonotypes were shared by all four sorted-subset donors, while others were not shared. The non-shared ones had lower generation probabilities than the shared ones. The diversity represented, both genetic and in exposure history, was limited by few donors.

For every subset, genomic DNA was evenly distributed across several immunoSEQ plates. Sequencing was performed with immunoSEQ multiplex PCR; in TCRdb, only in-frame clones are kept and a portion is missing. The sample holds 95,000 to 120,000 clones, about 71% seen once. The germline gives CDR1 MGHDK, CDR2 SYGVNS. The V end lost 5 bases, the J end lost 11 bases, and 12 bases lay between the germline ends. CDR3 size: 11 residues. The sequenced material came from memory CD8+ T cells sorted from blood. The subset: CD45RO+ cells pooled with CCR7-negative TemRA cells. The rearrangement links TRBV25-1 to TRBJ2-5, with D maybe TRBD1 (6 bases). This TCR came from a woman aged 25 to 39 in good health. The CDR3 loop is CASSNHREQYF. The CDR3 nucleotides read TGTGCCAGCAGTAACCACAGGGAGCAGTACTTC.